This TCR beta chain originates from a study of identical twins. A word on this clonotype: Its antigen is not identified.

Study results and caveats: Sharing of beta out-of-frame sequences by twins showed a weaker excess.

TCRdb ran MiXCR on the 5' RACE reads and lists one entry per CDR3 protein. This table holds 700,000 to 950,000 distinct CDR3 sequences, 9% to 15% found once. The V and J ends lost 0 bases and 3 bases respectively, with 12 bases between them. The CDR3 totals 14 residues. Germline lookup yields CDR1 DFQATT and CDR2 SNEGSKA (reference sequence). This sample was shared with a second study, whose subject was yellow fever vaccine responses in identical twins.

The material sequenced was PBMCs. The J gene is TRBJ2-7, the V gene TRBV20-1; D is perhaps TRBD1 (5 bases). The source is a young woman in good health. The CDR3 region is CSARDAAGYYEQYV. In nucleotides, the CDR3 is TGCAGTGCTAGAGATGCGGCAGGGTACTACGAGCAGTACGTC.